These 30 T cell receptor beta chains originate from one sample sequenced in a study of cytomegalovirus exposure and HLA in healthy donors. The PCR contained 60 Vbeta and 13 Jbeta primers. TCRdb's table, derived via immunoSEQ multiplex PCR, lists solely in-frame clones and lacks some. The sample lists 150,000 to 200,000 clones, 70% to 90% occurring once. Sequencing was carried out using PBMCs. These receptors were obtained from a man aged 18 to 29 in good health and CMV-seropositive.

The chain couples TRBV5-5 to TRBJ1-2, with D perhaps matching TRBD1 (6 bases). V lost 2 bases, J lost 0 bases, and 11 bases lay in between. The CDR3 extends over 15 amino acids. CDR1 and CDR2 (germline): SGHKS, YYEKEE (reference sequence). The CDR3 is CASSFRTEPNYGYTF. Here the CDR3 DNA reads TGTGCCAGCAGCTTCCGGACAGAGCCTAACTATGGCTACACCTTC.

The chain has TRBV28 and TRBJ1-2, with D uncertain. The length of the CDR3 is 13 residues. Germline V CDR1 and CDR2: MDHEN, SYDVKM. V was cut by 3 bases and J by 1 base, with 6 bases left in between. For the CDR3, the DNA is TGTGCCAGCAGTTTTTCCTATAACTATGGCTACACCTTC. This sequence encodes CASSFSYNYGYTF.

Ten or more counts support this clone. J is TRBJ2-5 and V is TRBV4-1; tentatively, D is TRBD2 (6 bases). The CDR3 sequence is 13 residues long. Trimming took off 4 bases at V and 3 bases at J, with 9 bases between the two ends. Looked up from germline, CDR1 is MGHRA and CDR2 is YSYEKL. The CDR3: CASSRGVEETQYF. In DNA, the CDR3 is TGCGCCAGCAGCCGCGGGGTAGAAGAGACCCAGTACTTC.

The J gene is TRBJ1-4, the V gene TRBV9; D possibly corresponds to TRBD1 (5 bases). Trimming shortened V by 0 bases and J by 11 bases, and 14 bases separated the two germline ends. The CDR3 contains 14 residues. Looked up from germline, CDR1 is SGDLS and CDR2 is YYNGEE. CDR3 sequence (DNA): TGTGCCAGCAGCGTAGGGGGGGGAGAAGAGAAACTGTTTTTT. It specifies CASSVGGGEEKLFF.

The V call is TRBV4-1, the J call TRBJ1-6; D remains unclear. The CDR3 runs 13 residues. Trimming shortened V by 0 bases and J by 9 bases, and 6 bases separated the two germline ends. Per the germline V gene, CDR1 is MGHRA and CDR2 is YSYEKL. The DNA of the CDR3 is TGCGCCAGCAGCCAAGATCAGCGTTCACCCCTCCACTTT. It translates to CASSQDQRSPLHF.

The genes are TRBV9 and TRBJ2-5; TRBD2 matches 14 bases. Germline lookup yields CDR1 SGDLS and CDR2 YYNGEE. The CDR3 contains 17 residues. V was pared by 3 bases and J by 2 bases, with 6 bases of the junction left unmatched. This CDR3 is CASSEGTSGGFQETQYF. CDR3 coding DNA: TGTGCCAGCAGCGAGGGGACTAGCGGGGGTTTTCAAGAGACCCAGTACTTC.

A remark on this clone: Other DNA sequences in the sample encode the same CDR3. CDR3 nucleotide sequence: TGTGCCAGCAGCCTCGGAGGAACCTACAATGAGCAGTTCTTC. It yields the protein CASSLGGTYNEQFF. V is TRBV7-9 and J is TRBJ2-1, with TRBD2 as a possible D gene (5 bases). The length of the CDR3 is 14 residues. V lost 5 bases, J lost 2 bases, and 10 bases lay in between. CDR1 is SEHNR, CDR2 FQNEAQ, per germline (reference sequence).

The chain employs TRBV6-5 and TRBJ1-2; D is undetermined. Trimming cost V 2 bases and J 8 bases, with 9 bases left between them. This CDR3 has 12 amino acids. The germline CDR1 and CDR2 sequences are MNHEY and SVGAGI. The CDR3 reads CASSYEGNGYTF. CDR3 DNA: TGTGCCAGCAGTTACGAGGGCAACGGCTACACCTTC.

This chain joins TRBV10-3 and TRBJ2-1; D unclear. The CDR3 consists of 15 residues. CDR1 and CDR2 (germline): ENHRY, SYGVKD. The germline V and J ends were trimmed by 6 bases and 10 bases, with 22 bases remaining between them. DNA for the CDR3: TGTGCCATCAGCGGTGGCGGCCTAGTTGCAGCCGAGCAGTTCTTC. This sequence encodes CAISGGGLVAAEQFF.

The chain has TRBV21-1 and TRBJ1-5; the table gives TRBD1 as D, unverified against the DNA. TRBV21-1 is labeled a pseudogene. The CDR3 spans 12 residues. DNA for the CDR3: TGTGCCAGCAGCAGGCTCTATCAGCCCCAGCATTTT. Protein sequence: CASSRLYQPQHF.

This chain connects TRBV5-4 to TRBJ2-1, with TRBD2 matching 10 bases. The junction had 15 bases not matched to a gene; V was cut back by 4 bases and J by 8 bases. The germline V gene has CDR1 SGHNT and CDR2 YYREEE (reference sequence). This CDR3 is built from 17 residues. CDR3 protein: CASSGAAGGSNIYEQFF. CDR3 coding DNA: TGTGCCAGCAGCGGGGCAGCGGGGGGGTCCAATATCTATGAGCAGTTCTTC.

The chain carries TRBV29-1 and TRBJ2-5, with a weak D call TRBD2 (5 bases). The DNA matches TRBJ2-7 better at its end, which makes the J call doubtful. This CDR3 region has 11 residues. Germline V gene lookup returns CDR1 SQVTM and CDR2 ANQGSEA. The CDR3 region has the DNA TGCAGCGTTAGATCGGCGGGCGAGCAGTACTTC. It codes for CSVRSAGEQYF.

The chain couples TRBV4-3 to TRBJ1-3, with D uncertain. Germline assignment: CDR1 LGHNA and CDR2 YSLEER. CDR3 size: 16 residues. V was pared by 0 bases and J by 4 bases, with 13 bases between. The CDR3 reads CASSQDPSGYGNTIYF. The CDR3 DNA reads TGCGCCAGCAGCCAAGATCCTTCGGGTTACGGAAACACCATATATTTT.

V is TRBV4-1 and J is TRBJ2-3; 7 bases align to TRBD1. The V segment lost 5 bases and the J segment 3 bases; nucleotides outside the gene matches: 8. The CDR3 is 15 amino acids. CDR1 is MGHRA, CDR2 YSYEKL, per germline. The CDR3 sequence is CASSSQGVGTDTQYF. The CDR3, as DNA: TGCGCCAGCAGCTCGCAGGGGGTGGGTACAGATACGCAGTATTTT.

The V and J genes are TRBV5-6 and TRBJ2-7, with TRBD1 identical over 10 bases. The ends lost 0 bases at V and 4 bases at J; junction bases unmatched: 4. Germline lookup yields CDR1 SGHDT and CDR2 YYEEEE. The CDR3 length is 15 residues. This CDR3 is CASSLGTGGGYEQYF. The CDR3 region has the DNA TGTGCCAGCAGCTTGGGGACAGGGGGGGGATACGAGCAGTACTTC.

The V and J genes are TRBV7-6 and TRBJ2-3, with 11 nucleotides matching TRBD2. J gave up 6 bases and V 2 bases, and 7 bases lay outside the gene matches. The CDR3 sequence is 16 residues long. From germline, CDR1 is SGHVS and CDR2 FNYEAQ. CDR3 sequence: CASSLSIAGGRDTQYF. CDR3 DNA sequence: TGTGCCAGCAGCTTAAGTATAGCGGGGGGGAGGGATACGCAGTATTTT.

The chain links TRBV5-1 to TRBJ1-6, with TRBD1 matching 9 bases. Germline lookup yields CDR1 SGHRS and CDR2 YFSETQ. CDR3 length: 14 amino acids. V lost 4 bases and J lost 9; bases outside the gene matches: 5. CDR3 sequence: CASSVDRGTSPLHF. Written as DNA, the CDR3 is TGCGCCAGCAGCGTGGACAGGGGAACTTCACCCCTCCACTTT.

V and J are TRBV7-9 and TRBJ1-3, with 7 bases fitting TRBD1. The CDR3 is 16 amino acids. The V gene's germline CDR1 is SEHNR and CDR2 FQNEAQ (reference sequence). V trimming: 5 bases; J trimming: 0 bases; junction bases outside the gene matches: 7. CDR3 nucleotides: TGTGCCAGCAGCCCGGGACAGAAGAGCTCTGGAAACACCATATATTTT. Amino acid sequence: CASSPGQKSSGNTIYF.

CDR3 sequence (DNA): TGTGCCAGCAGGGCCGGGACAACAATTGAAAAACTGTTTTTT. It codes for CASRAGTTIEKLFF. The chain uses TRBV2 and TRBJ1-4; the D gene is possibly TRBD1 (6 bases). The germline V gene encodes CDR1 SNHLY and CDR2 FYNNEI. This CDR3 region has 14 residues. Between the trimmed V and J ends, which lost 6 bases and 7 bases, there was a span of 15 bases.

The J gene is TRBJ1-6, the V gene TRBV6-1, with D tentatively TRBD1 (6 bases). With 0 bases removed from V and 7 bases from J, the gap between germline ends came to 13 bases. This CDR3 is built from 16 residues. Germline V lookup: CDR1 MNHNS, CDR2 SASEGT. The CDR3 here is CASSEAAGDGNSPLHF. The DNA for the CDR3 is TGTGCCAGCAGTGAAGCGGCAGGGGATGGGAATTCACCCCTCCACTTT.

This clone was picked up one time. CDR3 sequence (DNA): TGTGCCAGCAGCTCGGACAGCTCTAACTATGGCTACACCTTC. Translated, it gives CASSSDSSNYGYTF. This rearrangement joins TRBV13 to TRBJ1-2; TRBD1 might be the D (6 bases). CDR3 length equals 14 residues. Germline CDR1 reads PRHDT; CDR2 reads FYEKMQ (reference sequence). The germline V and J ends were trimmed by 4 bases and 0 bases, with 9 bases remaining between them.

The chain has TRBV29-1 and TRBJ1-1; a weak D match, TRBD1 (5 bases). The V end lost 7 bases, the J end lost 5 bases, and 11 bases lay between the germline ends. The germline gives CDR1 SQVTM, CDR2 ANQGSEA. There are 11 residues in the CDR3. The CDR3 nucleotides read TGCAGCGCAACGCGGGGGACTGAAGCTTTCTTT. This encodes CSATRGTEAFF.

About this clone: At one boundary the junction diverges from the germline segment, which might be a read error. V usage is TRBV11-2 and J usage is TRBJ2-7; 9 nucleotides line up with TRBD2. This CDR3 spans 11 amino acids. The germline V gene encodes CDR1 SGHAT and CDR2 FQNNGV. DNA for the CDR3: TGTGCCAGCAGCGAACCGGGACTAGCCGCTTTC. It codes for CASSEPGLAAF.

The chain joins TRBV19 to TRBJ1-1, with D possibly matching TRBD1 (5 bases). Trimming cost V 4 bases and J 4 bases, with 19 bases left between them. Looked up from germline, CDR1 is LNHDA and CDR2 is SQIVND (reference sequence). The CDR3 covers 16 residues. The CDR3: CASSKGVQGYSTEAFF. DNA of the CDR3: TGTGCCAGTAGTAAAGGAGTTCAGGGTTACAGCACTGAAGCTTTCTTT.

The J gene is TRBJ1-5, the V gene TRBV15, with D possibly being TRBD1 (5 bases). V shed 4 bases and J shed 2 bases, with 12 bases lying between them. The CDR3 totals 15 residues. Germline V CDR1 and CDR2: LNHNV, YYDKDF (reference sequence). CDR3 loop: CATSKGAEGNQPQHF. The CDR3 bases are TGTGCCACCAGCAAAGGGGCCGAGGGCAATCAGCCCCAGCATTTT.

The chain joins TRBV2 to TRBJ2-3, with 11 bases aligning to TRBD2. Trimming removed 5 bases from V and 2 bases from J; junction bases left unmatched: 6. In germline, CDR1 is SNHLY, CDR2 FYNNEI. The CDR3 extends over 16 amino acids. CDR3 in amino acids: CASSFSGGAITDTQYF. CDR3 DNA: TGTGCCAGCAGTTTTAGCGGGGGGGCCATCACAGATACGCAGTATTTT.

The chain employs TRBV15 and TRBJ2-7; D may be TRBD1 (5 bases). Trimming shortened V by 5 bases and J by 5 bases, and 19 bases separated the two germline ends. This CDR3 region has 15 residues. Germline lookup yields CDR1 LNHNV and CDR2 YYDKDF (reference sequence). CDR3 sequence: CATSVRVSGINEQYF. CDR3 DNA sequence: TGTGCCACCAGCGTCAGGGTATCTGGGATTAACGAGCAGTACTTC. Full variable domain (rest looked up from reference TRBV15 and TRBJ2-7): DAMVIQNPRYQVTQFGKPVTLSCSQTLNHNVMYWYQQKSSQAPKLLFHYYDKDFNNEADTPDNFQSRRPNTSFCFLDIRSPGLGDTAMYLCATSVRVSGINEQYFGPGTRLTVT.

The chain links TRBV10-3 to TRBJ2-2; D unresolved. V was pared by 4 bases and J by 1 base, with 7 bases between. This CDR3 is built from 14 residues. Looked up from germline, CDR1 is ENHRY and CDR2 is SYGVKD. DNA of the CDR3: TGTGCCATCAGTGTCGGCGGGAACACCGGGGAGCTGTTTTTT. As protein: CAISVGGNTGELFF.

The chain is built from TRBV5-1 and TRBJ2-7; 8 bases fit TRBD2. V shed 3 bases and J 5 bases; nucleotides not matched to a gene: 10. The CDR3 consists of 15 residues. Looked up from germline, CDR1 is SGHRS and CDR2 is YFSETQ. In DNA form, the CDR3 reads TGCGCCAGCAGCTCTTACGGCGGACTAGCCGACGAGCAGTACTTC. Amino acids: CASSSYGGLADEQYF.

This rearrangement joins TRBV6-1 to TRBJ2-4, with D tentatively TRBD1 (7 bases). The germline V gene has CDR1 MNHNS and CDR2 SASEGT. This CDR3 has 14 amino acids. V lost 10 bases, J lost 2 bases, and 15 bases lay in between. The CDR3 protein is CATLPGGTKNIQYF. The CDR3 DNA is TGTGCCACGCTTCCAGGGGGGACCAAAAACATTCAGTACTTC.